A single sample gave rise to the 29 T cell receptor beta chains below, sequenced in a study of OX40 agonist ivuxolimab in advanced cancers. Sequencing used immunoSEQ multiplex PCR; TCRdb keeps in-frame clones, though not all of them. The sample lists around 100,000 clones; nearly 90% were seen once. The material was CD4+ or CD8+ T cells sorted from blood, obtained in a trial of the OX40 agonist ivuxolimab. The receptors were gathered from an adult with an advanced solid tumor such as melanoma, head and neck, liver or kidney cancer.

The chain employs TRBV2 and TRBJ2-3; D is ambiguous. V lost 2 bases and J 7 bases, leaving 16 bases between the germline ends. Germline V CDR1 and CDR2: SNHLY, FYNNEI. The CDR3 contains 15 residues. This CDR3 is CASSELVLQVHTQYF. Here the CDR3 DNA reads TGTGCCAGCAGTGAACTTGTACTGCAGGTCCATACGCAGTATTTT.

The chain couples TRBV14 to TRBJ1-1; a possible D gene is TRBD1 (6 bases). CDR3 length: 16 amino acids. V was cut by 1 base and J by 2 bases, with 14 bases left in between. CDR1 and CDR2 (germline): SGHDN, FVKESK. The chain's CDR3 is CASSQGQGLGNTEAFF. The CDR3 coding sequence is TGTGCCAGCAGCCAAGGGCAGGGGTTAGGAAACACTGAAGCTTTCTTT.

The chain joins TRBV19 to TRBJ2-2; TRBD2 is a possible D gene (5 bases). The CDR3 extends over 15 amino acids. Trimming took off 7 bases at V and 0 bases at J, with 12 bases between the two ends. Germline CDR1 and CDR2: LNHDA and SQIVND (reference sequence). The CDR3 region has the DNA TGTGCCAGTACGGACGGAGGAACGAACACCGGGGAGCTGTTTTTT. Translation: CASTDGGTNTGELFF.

This chain uses TRBV4-2 with TRBJ1-2; a possible D gene is TRBD1 (5 bases). Trimming took 4 bases from V and 3 from J, leaving 15 bases between them. CDR1 is LGHNA, CDR2 YNFKEQ, per germline. The CDR3 extends over 15 amino acids. The CDR3 is CASSPPGEAYYGYTF. CDR3 DNA: TGTGCCAGCAGCCCTCCGGGGGAGGCGTACTATGGCTACACCTTC.

The rearrangement uses TRBV5-4 and TRBJ2-7; 9 bases agree with TRBD1. The CDR3 runs 13 residues. Trimming took 4 bases from V and 6 from J; bases not matched to a gene: 5. CDR1 is SGHNT, CDR2 YYREEE, per germline (reference sequence). In nucleotides, the CDR3 is TGTGCCAGCAGCCGGGACAGGGATGGCGAGCAGTACTTC. It specifies CASSRDRDGEQYF.

The V and J genes are TRBV4-2 and TRBJ1-2; D not certain. V was clipped by 4 bases and J by 2 bases, with 11 bases between them. This CDR3 spans 14 amino acids. Germline-derived CDR1 and CDR2 are LGHNA and YNFKEQ. The CDR3 DNA reads as TGTGCCAGCAGCCCTACTCAGGCGAACTATGGCTACACCTTC. Translating gives CASSPTQANYGYTF.

The chain combines TRBV7-9 with TRBJ1-1; unclear D gene. The germline CDR1 and CDR2 sequences are SEHNR and FQNEAQ (reference sequence). Deletions cut 2 bases from V and 3 bases from J, with 10 bases between. This CDR3 contains 14 residues. This CDR3 is CASSLSRGYTEAFF. Written as DNA, the CDR3 is TGTGCCAGCAGCTTAAGTAGAGGGTACACTGAAGCTTTCTTT.

CDR3: CASSVVGSSYNEQFF. The CDR3 bases are TGTGCCAGCAGCGTAGTCGGGAGCTCCTACAATGAGCAGTTCTTC. V and J are TRBV9 and TRBJ2-1; tentatively, D is TRBD2 (6 bases). Germline V gene sequence: CDR1 SGDLS, CDR2 YYNGEE. CDR3 size: 15 residues. Deletions cut 0 bases from V and 0 bases from J, with 7 bases between.

This sequence joins TRBV2 and TRBJ1-5; 7 bases agree with TRBD1. Germline V gene data show CDR1 as SNHLY and CDR2 as FYNNEI. The CDR3 has 13 amino acids. V dropped 9 bases and J dropped 7; count of bases not matched to a gene: 9. The CDR3 nucleotides read TGTGCCAGTACACAGGGGTCTTGGCAGCCCCAGCATTTT. This codes for CASTQGSWQPQHF.

This clone was observed a single time. The chain is built from TRBV6-6 and TRBJ2-7; TRBD2 matches 9 bases. This CDR3 contains 15 residues. V was clipped by 5 bases and J by 6 bases; unmatched bases: 11. CDR1 and CDR2 from the germline V gene are MNHNY and SVGAGI (reference sequence). The CDR3 DNA sequence: TGTGCCAGCAGTGCTATAGCGGGAGAAAAAGGCGAGCAGTACTTC. Amino acids: CASSAIAGEKGEQYF.

The V and J genes are TRBV11-1 and TRBJ2-7; 11 nucleotides match TRBD1. The CDR3 contains 14 residues. Germline lookup yields CDR1 SGHAT and CDR2 FQDESV (reference sequence). The V and J ends lost 3 bases and 4 bases, in that order; junction bases with no gene match: 2. CDR3 protein: CASSLDRGPYEQYF. The CDR3 coding sequence is TGTGCCAGCAGCTTGGACAGGGGGCCGTACGAGCAGTACTTC.

This chain links TRBV7-2 with TRBJ2-7, with D possibly being TRBD1 or TRBD2 (5 bases each). Germline assignment: CDR1 SGHTA and CDR2 FQGNSA. Trimming took 5 bases from V and 2 from J, leaving 7 bases between them. The CDR3 contains 12 residues. DNA for the CDR3: TGTGCCAGCAGCCTGGGGGCCTACGAGCAGTACTTC. Protein product: CASSLGAYEQYF.

Details on this clone: The same CDR3 is also encoded by other DNA sequences in this sample. CDR3 in DNA: TGCGCCAGCAGCCGGACTAGCGGGACGGATACGCAGTATTTT. Protein product: CASSRTSGTDTQYF. This chain uses TRBV5-1 with TRBJ2-3; 12 bases align to TRBD2. The V segment lost 4 bases and the J segment 6 bases; nucleotides outside the gene matches: 3. The CDR3 has 14 residues. Germline V gives CDR1 SGHRS, CDR2 YFSETQ.

The chain joins TRBV4-1 to TRBJ2-1; maybe TRBD1 (5 bases). The germline CDR1 and CDR2 sequences are MGHRA and YSYEKL. This CDR3 comprises 16 residues. With 4 bases removed from V and 2 bases from J, the gap between germline ends came to 15 bases. CDR3 DNA sequence: TGCGCCAGCAGCCTTCTTAAGGGGTTAGCCTACAATGAGCAGTTCTTC. It yields the protein CASSLLKGLAYNEQFF.

This rearrangement joins TRBV7-9 to TRBJ2-7; the D call may be TRBD1 or TRBD2 (5 bases each). Trimming shortened V by 4 bases and J by 3 bases, and 13 bases separated the two germline ends. This CDR3 comprises 14 residues. Germline CDR1 and CDR2: SEHNR and FQNEAQ (reference sequence). CDR3 nucleotide sequence: TGTGCCAGCAGCTACAACCGGGACGGCTACGAGCAGTACTTC. This sequence encodes CASSYNRDGYEQYF.

This clone showed up just once. The gene calls are TRBV7-6 and TRBJ2-5; D unresolved. The germline V gene encodes CDR1 SGHVS and CDR2 FNYEAQ. This CDR3 is built from 14 residues. V lost 6 bases to trimming and J lost 2 bases, with 13 bases between them. CDR3 sequence reads: CASSSDGRQETQYF. Written as DNA, the CDR3 is TGTGCCAGCAGTTCTGACGGGCGGCAAGAGACCCAGTACTTC.

The J gene is TRBJ1-1, the V gene TRBV6-1; D is possibly TRBD1 (5 bases). The CDR3 sequence is 14 residues long. Trimming stripped 5 bases from V and 2 bases from J, with 12 bases between. Germline lookup yields CDR1 MNHNS and CDR2 SASEGT. The CDR3 DNA reads as TGTGCCAGCAGTAGAATGACAGCCAACACTGAAGCTTTCTTT. Amino acid sequence: CASSRMTANTEAFF.

This clone showed up just once. The V gene is TRBV5-1, the J gene TRBJ1-2; TRBD1 matches at 8 bases. Trimming cost V 4 bases and J 4 bases; bases outside gene matches: 12. Germline V gene data show CDR1 as SGHRS and CDR2 as YFSETQ. This CDR3 is 16 amino acids long. CDR3: CASSLVGTGGPYGYTF. CDR3 nucleotides: TGCGCCAGCAGCCTAGTGGGGACAGGAGGTCCCTATGGCTACACCTTC.

This chain connects TRBV7-2 to TRBJ1-1, with a weak D call TRBD1 (5 bases). The CDR3 runs to 12 residues. V was clipped by 6 bases and J by 3 bases, with 8 bases between them. Germline CDR1 reads SGHTA; CDR2 reads FQGNSA. In DNA form, the CDR3 reads TGTGCCAGCAGTTGGGACCACACTGAAGCTTTCTTT. Translating it yields CASSWDHTEAFF.

This rearrangement joins TRBV6-5 to TRBJ2-1, with D possibly TRBD1 on 6 matching bases. The V gene's germline CDR1 is MNHEY and CDR2 SVGAGI. The CDR3 spans 14 residues. V was trimmed by 0 bases and J by 6 bases, leaving 9 bases between them. This chain's CDR3 is CASSYSVGANEQFF. CDR3 coding DNA: TGTGCCAGCAGTTACTCAGTGGGGGCCAATGAGCAGTTCTTC.

The table lists this clone with a count of one. This rearrangement joins TRBV5-8 to TRBJ1-1, with 9 bases lining up with TRBD1. V gave up 1 base and J gave up 10 bases; unmatched junction bases: 8. The CDR3 totals 14 residues. Germline CDR1 and CDR2: SGHTS and YDEGEE. CDR3 nucleotide sequence: TGTGCCAGCAGCTTGCGCGGACAGGGGTCTCGAGCTTTCTTT. Translating it yields CASSLRGQGSRAFF.

The chain carries TRBV6-6 and TRBJ2-2; 8 bases match TRBD1. CDR3 length: 14 amino acids. The germline gives CDR1 MNHNY, CDR2 SVGAGI (reference sequence). The junction had 5 bases not matched to a gene; V was cut back by 7 bases and J by 4 bases. DNA of the CDR3: TGTGCCAGCACGCAGGGGGCGGTCACCGGGGAGCTGTTTTTT. Protein: CASTQGAVTGELFF.

This chain joins TRBV6-5 and TRBJ2-5; 12 nucleotides agree with TRBD1. The CDR3 totals 16 residues. Trimming at V came to 2 bases and at J to 5 bases, leaving 6 bases not matched to a gene. Germline V lookup: CDR1 MNHEY, CDR2 SVGAGI. CDR3 amino acids: CASSYRGQGAGETQYF. The CDR3 nucleotides are TGTGCCAGCAGTTACAGGGGACAGGGGGCCGGGGAGACCCAGTACTTC.

This chain links TRBV6-5 with TRBJ2-2; D call uncertain. The CDR3 is made up of 15 amino acids. V was pared by 0 bases and J by 2 bases, with 7 bases between. The germline V gene has CDR1 MNHEY and CDR2 SVGAGI. In DNA form, the CDR3 reads TGTGCCAGCAGTTACTCCCAGACCAACACCGGGGAGCTGTTTTTT. This sequence encodes CASSYSQTNTGELFF.

V gene TRBV5-1 combines with J gene TRBJ2-7; D is unclear. The CDR3 is 13 amino acids. V lost 4 bases and J 3 bases, leaving 11 bases between the germline ends. CDR1 and CDR2 from the germline V gene are SGHRS and YFSETQ. The CDR3 nucleotides are TGCGCCAGCAGCCTCCTACTTGACTACGAGCAGTACTTC. Translation: CASSLLLDYEQYF.

This chain joins TRBV7-9 and TRBJ2-1; possibly TRBD2 for D (5 bases). The V end was cut by 2 bases, the J end by 8 bases, with 13 bases between. CDR1 and CDR2 (germline): SEHNR, FQNEAQ (reference sequence). This CDR3 region has 14 residues. The CDR3 spells CASSLLSGGYEQFF. In DNA form, the CDR3 reads TGTGCCAGCAGCTTATTAAGCGGTGGGTATGAGCAGTTCTTC.

The chain carries TRBV19 and TRBJ2-2; 12 nucleotides line up with TRBD2. The CDR3 is made up of 17 amino acids. CDR1 and CDR2 from the germline V gene are LNHDA and SQIVND (reference sequence). J gave up 8 bases and V 3 bases, and 10 bases lay outside the gene matches. The DNA of the CDR3 is TGTGCCAGTAGTATCAACAGACTAGCGGGAGTTTCAGGGGAGCTGTTTTTT. Its protein product is CASSINRLAGVSGELFF.

This clone was found once. The CDR3 sequence: CATANMGGSYEQYF. CDR3 nucleotide sequence: TGTGCCACCGCTAATATGGGGGGGTCCTACGAGCAGTACTTC. The chain uses TRBV27 and TRBJ2-7; 7 bases are a match to TRBD2. CDR3 length equals 14 residues. CDR1 MNHEY and CDR2 SMNVEV come from the germline V gene (reference sequence). Unmatched junction bases numbered 10, after V lost 10 bases and J lost 1 base.

The chain links TRBV28 to TRBJ2-3; no definite D call. The V end was cut by 1 base, the J end by 0 bases, with 11 bases between. Looked up from germline, CDR1 is MDHEN and CDR2 is SYDVKM. This CDR3 region has 16 residues. The CDR3 DNA sequence: TGTGCCAGCAGTTTATTCGTACCCACTAGCACAGATACGCAGTATTTT. This encodes CASSLFVPTSTDTQYF.